Listed below are T cell receptor beta chains from one sample, sequenced in a study of blood T cell repertoires in COVID-19. Sequencing used immunoSEQ multiplex PCR; TCRdb keeps in-frame clones, though not all of them. The top ten hold more than 3% of the sample, which has 200,000 to 250,000 clones, around nine tenths seen once. Sequencing was performed on PBMCs or T cells enriched from blood (not recorded which). These TCRs come from a woman aged 25 to 39 who had been exposed to COVID-19. Both conserved end residues are part of each CDR3. The order of the fields is V gene, J gene, clone size, D gene, CDR3 DNA, CDR3 protein. D genes are given only for firm matches. Only some rows state a clone size, as once, few, many or a class for expanded clones.

>TRBV9|TRBJ2-3|-|TRBD2
TGTGCCAGCAGCGGACCGGGACTAGCCTTTACAGATACGCAGTATTTT
CASSGPGLAFTDTQYF
>TRBV6-5|TRBJ2-4|-|-
TGTGCCAGCAGCAGGGGAGGGGATGGCAAAAACATTCAGTACTTC
CASSRGGDGKNIQYF
>TRBV15|TRBJ1-2|-|-
TGTGCCACCAGCAGAGAGGAGTACCAGAGCATAGCTATTAACTATGGCTACACCTTC
CATSREEYQSIAINYGYTF
>TRBV6-5|TRBJ2-2|-|-
TGTGCCAGCAGACCCTGGCCCGGGGAGCTGTTTTTT
CASRPWPGELFF
>TRBV9|TRBJ2-1|once|TRBD2
TGTGCCAGCAGCGTGGGGACTAGTGGGCAGTTCTTC
CASSVGTSGQFF
>TRBV20-1|TRBJ2-1|-|-
TGCAGTGCTCTCGTCAGCAATGAGCAGTTCTTC
CSALVSNEQFF
>TRBV6-1|TRBJ2-1|once|TRBD2
TGTGCCAGCAGTGAAGCTACTAGCGGGAGGTTCTACAATGAGCAGTTCTTC
CASSEATSGRFYNEQFF
>TRBV5-1|TRBJ2-5|-|-
TGCGCCAGCAGCTTGGGGCAGAAAGAGACCCAGTACTTC
CASSLGQKETQYF
>TRBV6-5|TRBJ1-5|-|-
TGTGCCACGGTACTGACAGCTAGCAATCAGCCCCAGCATTTT
CATVLTASNQPQHF
>TRBV11-3|TRBJ1-1|once|-
TGTGCCAGCAGCTGGGGAGGGGACACTGAAGCTTTCTTT
CASSWGGDTEAFF
>TRBV30|TRBJ1-1|medium-sized|-
TGTGCCTGGAGTGTGGGGGCGCACACTGAAGCTTTCTTT
CAWSVGAHTEAFF
>TRBV3-1/TRBV3-2|TRBJ2-7|-|-
TGTGCCAGCAGCCAAGACTCCATTGCAGGGTACTCCTACGAGCAGTACTTC
CASSQDSIAGYSYEQYF
>TRBV19|TRBJ1-2|once|TRBD1
TGTGCCAGTAGTATGGGAAAGGGGGCGCCTACGGTCTATGGCTACACCTTC
CASSMGKGAPTVYGYTF
>TRBV6-2/TRBV6-3|TRBJ1-6|-|-
TGTGCCAGCAGCAAGCCTGCCGGTAATTCTTCACCCCTCCACTTT
CASSKPAGNSSPLHF
>TRBV5-4|TRBJ2-4|once|TRBD2
TGTGCCAGCAGCTCCCAGACTAGCGTCAAAAACATTCAGTACTTC
CASSSQTSVKNIQYF
>TRBV5-6|TRBJ2-7|-|TRBD2
TGTGCCAGCAGCCCTCTCCGGGAGGGCCCCTCCTACGAGCAGTACTTC
CASSPLREGPSYEQYF
>TRBV5-1|TRBJ2-7|-|TRBD1
TGCGCCAGCAGCTTGGTCACGGACAGGGGTAGCTACGAGCAGTACTTC
CASSLVTDRGSYEQYF
>TRBV5-5|TRBJ2-3|-|TRBD1
TGTGCCAGCAGCTTGGACATAGGGACAGGGAGTGGAGATACGCAGTATTTT
CASSLDIGTGSGDTQYF
>TRBV19|TRBJ1-2|once|-
TGTGCCAGCGAGGCTAACTATGGCTACACCTTC
CASEANYGYTF
>TRBV6-5|TRBJ2-7|once|TRBD2
TGTGCCAGCAATCGAGCGGGAGGGACCTACGAGCAGTACTTC
CASNRAGGTYEQYF
>TRBV7-2|TRBJ2-1|-|-
TGTGCCAGCAGCTTAGCAGCACGGGGGACAGCATACAATGAGCAGTTCTTC
CASSLAARGTAYNEQFF
>TRBV12-5|TRBJ2-3|-|-
TGTGCTAGTGGTTTGTGGCGGGATTTTGCTAGCACAGATACGCAGTATTTT
CASGLWRDFASTDTQYF